This T cell receptor beta chain originates from a study of healthy donors' naive CD4 and CD8 T cells. V was trimmed by 7 bases and J by 4 bases, leaving 17 bases between them. CDR1 is SQVTM, CDR2 ANQGSEA, per germline. The CDR3 extends over 14 amino acids. Each TCR library used roughly 510 ng of total RNA and a linear amplification protocol. TCRdb used MiXCR to reprocess the reads, holding one entry per CDR3 protein. Of about 200,000 distinct CDR3 sequences listed, under 85% are singletons. The rearrangement joins TRBV29-1 to TRBJ2-1; D is perhaps TRBD1 (5 bases). This TCR was recovered from a pool of human donors in good health; the sample pools cells from several healthy donors. Specimen: naive CD4+ and CD8+ T cells sorted from blood, pooled from several donors. The CDR3 DNA follows: TGCAGCGCCGACATGGGGCATGTTTACAATGAGCAGTTCTTC. It is translated as CSADMGHVYNEQFF.